The next 13 T cell receptor beta chains were all read from a single sample in a study of cytomegalovirus exposure and HLA in healthy donors. PCR was performed using 60 Vbeta and 13 Jbeta primers. TCRdb's copy holds only in-frame clones and misses some; the assay was immunoSEQ multiplex PCR. This specimen shows about 170,000 clones; the ten leading clones hold over 1%. The specimen sequenced was PBMCs. The source of these receptors is a woman between 55 and 75 years old in good health and CMV-seronegative.

The rearrangement joins TRBV7-3 to TRBJ2-3; TRBD1 matches at 8 bases. J gave up 2 bases and V 6 bases, and 7 bases lay outside the gene matches. Germline assignment: CDR1 SGHTA and CDR2 FQGTGA. This CDR3 has 15 amino acids. The CDR3 is CASRDGQGHTDTQYF. The CDR3 nucleotides read TGTGCCAGCAGGGATGGACAGGGACACACAGATACGCAGTATTTT.

The chain is built from TRBV5-1 and TRBJ2-4; TRBD2 matches at 10 bases. CDR1 SGHRS and CDR2 YFSETQ come from the germline V gene. The V gene end was trimmed by 3 bases and the J gene end by 8 bases; junction bases not matched to a gene: 14. The CDR3 runs to 17 residues. This CDR3 is CASSSSSGGTSADIQYF. The CDR3 DNA follows: TGCGCCAGCAGCTCGTCATCCGGGGGGACTAGCGCAGACATTCAGTACTTC.

The chain links TRBV15 to TRBJ2-7, with D tentatively TRBD2 (6 bases). Trimming shortened V by 4 bases and J by 3 bases, and 22 bases separated the two germline ends. The CDR3 covers 17 residues. Germline lookup yields CDR1 LNHNV and CDR2 YYDKDF (reference sequence). The CDR3 bases are TGTGCCACCAGCACCGGCTTTCTCGCGGGAAGCTACTACGAGCAGTACTTC. This codes for CATSTGFLAGSYYEQYF.

V is TRBV5-6 and J is TRBJ2-5; the D gene is possibly TRBD2 (6 bases). Matching the DNA end better, TRBJ2-7 makes the J call doubtful. The CDR3 has 15 amino acids. Germline V gene lookup returns CDR1 SGHDT and CDR2 YYEEEE. CDR3 sequence reads: CASSLGGESSYEQYF. For the CDR3, the DNA is TGTGCCAGCAGCTTGGGGGGGGAATCCTCCTACGAGCAGTACTTC.

CDR3 sequence: CASSDVLYGYTF. The CDR3 DNA reads TGTGCCAGCAGTGACGTACTGTATGGCTACACCTTC. The chain couples TRBV2 to TRBJ1-2; D remains unclear. In germline, CDR1 is SNHLY, CDR2 FYNNEI. The CDR3 runs 12 residues. V was pared by 3 bases and J by 5 bases, with 7 bases between. The full variable domain, its missing parts supplied by reference TRBV2 and TRBJ1-2, is EPEVTQTPSHQVTQMGQEVILRCVPISNHLYFYWYRQILGQKVEFLVSFYNNEISEKSEIFDDQFSVERPDGSNFTLKIRSTKLEDSAMYFCASSDVLYGYTFGSGTRLTVV.

The CDR3 DNA follows: TGTGCCAGCAGCCCCCGGACAGGGCTCCAAGAGACCCAGTACTTC. Its protein product is CASSPRTGLQETQYF. The chain employs TRBV9 and TRBJ2-5, with TRBD1 identical over 8 bases. V trimming: 4 bases; J trimming: 1 base; junction bases outside the gene matches: 6. Germline assignment: CDR1 SGDLS and CDR2 YYNGEE. This CDR3 region has 15 residues.

On this clone itself: Other DNA variants within this sample encode the same CDR3. The chain joins TRBV7-2 to TRBJ1-1; D not certain. V lost 2 bases to trimming and J lost 5 bases, with 6 bases between them. Germline lookup yields CDR1 SGHTA and CDR2 FQGNSA. The CDR3 runs to 12 residues. DNA for the CDR3: TGTGCCAGCAGCTTACTCGGGACTGAAGCTTTCTTT. Its translation: CASSLLGTEAFF.

The chain combines TRBV9 with TRBJ2-6; 8 nucleotides match TRBD1. Germline V lookup: CDR1 SGDLS, CDR2 YYNGEE. J was trimmed by 4 bases and V by 4 bases; bases with no gene match: 10. The CDR3 length is 17 residues. In DNA form, the CDR3 reads TGTGCCAGCAGCCCCCGGACAGGGAACACCGGGGCCAACGTCCTGACTTTC. This codes for CASSPRTGNTGANVLTF.

The genes are TRBV5-1 and TRBJ1-1, with a tentative D call TRBD1 (6 bases). Trimming took off 3 bases at V and 2 bases at J, with 8 bases between the two ends. Germline loops: CDR1 SGHRS, CDR2 YFSETQ. This CDR3 has 13 residues. The CDR3 is CASSWDINTEAFF. The CDR3 DNA reads TGCGCCAGCAGCTGGGACATAAACACTGAAGCTTTCTTT.

V and J are TRBV19 and TRBJ1-6, with D unresolved. Deletions cut 2 bases from V and 2 bases from J, with 10 bases between. CDR3 size: 16 residues. Per the germline V gene, CDR1 is LNHDA and CDR2 is SQIVND (reference sequence). The CDR3 protein is CASSIYGTAYNSPLHF. As DNA, the CDR3 is TGTGCCAGTAGTATATATGGTACAGCCTATAATTCACCCCTCCACTTT. Full variable domain (outside the CDR3, taken from reference TRBV19 and TRBJ1-6): DGGITQSPKYLFRKEGQNVTLSCEQNLNHDAMYWYRQDPGQGLRLIYYSQIVNDFQKGDIAEGYSVSREKKESFPLTVTSAQKNPTAFYLCASSIYGTAYNSPLHFGNGTRLTVT.

The CDR3 sequence: CASSDGRGYEQYF. In DNA form, the CDR3 reads TGTGCCAGCAGTGACGGCAGGGGCTACGAGCAGTACTTC. The chain couples TRBV6-1 to TRBJ2-7; D might be TRBD1 (6 bases). Trimming stripped 3 bases from V and 3 bases from J, with 9 bases between. The germline V gene encodes CDR1 MNHNS and CDR2 SASEGT. This CDR3 spans 13 amino acids.

This chain uses TRBV7-8 with TRBJ1-4, with TRBD1 matching over 9 bases. Per the germline V gene, CDR1 is SGHVS and CDR2 is FQNEAQ. CDR3 size: 15 residues. Trimming cost V 5 bases and J 7 bases; bases outside gene matches: 8. In DNA form, the CDR3 reads TGTGCCAGCAGCATCAACAGGGGGCGACGTGAAAAACTGTTTTTT. This sequence encodes CASSINRGRREKLFF.

The chain recombines TRBV9 with TRBJ2-5, with no clear D. The ends were cut back, 4 bases at V and 0 bases at J, with 10 bases in the middle. The CDR3 consists of 14 residues. Germline V lookup: CDR1 SGDLS, CDR2 YYNGEE. CDR3 in amino acids: CASSPRSYQETQYF. The CDR3 DNA sequence: TGTGCCAGCAGCCCTCGGTCATACCAAGAGACCCAGTACTTC.